This TCR beta chain was sequenced in a study of blood T cell repertoires in COVID-19. Study details: Sample material is recorded as cDNA or gDNA derived from T cells, B-cell-depleted T cells, or PBMCs.

Germline CDR1 and CDR2: SQVTM and ANQGSEA. Trimming took 6 bases from V and 0 from J, leaving 11 bases between them. The CDR3 spans 13 residues. Libraries were prepared by immunoSEQ multiplex PCR; TCRdb keeps only in-frame clonotypes and omits some of them. This sample has a few hundred thousand clones, with more than 80% found just once. This TCR came from a woman aged 25 to 39 with active or convalescent COVID-19. Sequencing was carried out using peripheral blood. This chain connects TRBV29-1 to TRBJ1-1, with D uncertain. The CDR3 here is CSVTAGLNTEAFF. CDR3 DNA: TGCAGCGTCACGGCGGGGTTGAACACTGAAGCTTTCTTT.